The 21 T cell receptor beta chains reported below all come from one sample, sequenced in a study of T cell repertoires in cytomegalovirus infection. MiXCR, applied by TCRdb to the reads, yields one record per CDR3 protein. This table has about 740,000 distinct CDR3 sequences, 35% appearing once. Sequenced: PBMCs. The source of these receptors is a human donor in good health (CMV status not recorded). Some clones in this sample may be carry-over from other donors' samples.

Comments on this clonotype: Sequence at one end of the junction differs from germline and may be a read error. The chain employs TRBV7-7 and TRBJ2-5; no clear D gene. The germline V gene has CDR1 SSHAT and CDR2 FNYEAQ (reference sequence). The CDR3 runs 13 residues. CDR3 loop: CASSRDNGETQYF. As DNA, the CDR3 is TGTGCTAGCAGCCGCGACAATGGGGAGACCCAGTACTTC.

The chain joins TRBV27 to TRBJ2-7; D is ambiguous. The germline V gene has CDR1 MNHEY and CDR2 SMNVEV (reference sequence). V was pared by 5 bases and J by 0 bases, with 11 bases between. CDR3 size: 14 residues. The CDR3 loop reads CASSQTRYSYEQYF. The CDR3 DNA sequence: TGTGCCAGCAGTCAAACCCGATACTCCTACGAGCAGTACTTC.

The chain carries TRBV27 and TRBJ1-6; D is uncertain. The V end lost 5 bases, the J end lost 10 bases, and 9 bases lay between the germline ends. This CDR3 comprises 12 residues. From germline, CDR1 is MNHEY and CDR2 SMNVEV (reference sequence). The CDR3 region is CASSGPKSPLHF. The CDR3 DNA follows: TGTGCCAGCAGTGGCCCAAAGTCACCCCTCCACTTT.

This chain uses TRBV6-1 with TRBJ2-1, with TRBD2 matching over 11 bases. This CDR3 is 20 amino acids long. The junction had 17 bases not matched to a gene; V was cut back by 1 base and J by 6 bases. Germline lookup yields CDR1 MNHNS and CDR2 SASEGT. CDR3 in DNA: TGTGCCAGCAGTGAAGAGCCTCCGGGACTAGCGGCCTCCTCAGGCAATGAGCAGTTCTTC. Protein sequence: CASSEEPPGLAASSGNEQFF.

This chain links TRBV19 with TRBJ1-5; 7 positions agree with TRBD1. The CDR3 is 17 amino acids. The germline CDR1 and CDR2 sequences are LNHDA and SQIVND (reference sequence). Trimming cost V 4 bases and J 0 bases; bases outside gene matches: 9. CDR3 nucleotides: TGTGCCAGTAGTAGGAGGGGGGACAGAGATAGCAATCAGCCCCAGCATTTT. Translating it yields CASSRRGDRDSNQPQHF. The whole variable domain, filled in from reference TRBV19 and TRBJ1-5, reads DGGITQSPKYLFRKEGQNVTLSCEQNLNHDAMYWYRQDPGQGLRLIYYSQIVNDFQKGDIAEGYSVSREKKESFPLTVTSAQKNPTAFYLCASSRRGDRDSNQPQHFGDGTRLSIL.

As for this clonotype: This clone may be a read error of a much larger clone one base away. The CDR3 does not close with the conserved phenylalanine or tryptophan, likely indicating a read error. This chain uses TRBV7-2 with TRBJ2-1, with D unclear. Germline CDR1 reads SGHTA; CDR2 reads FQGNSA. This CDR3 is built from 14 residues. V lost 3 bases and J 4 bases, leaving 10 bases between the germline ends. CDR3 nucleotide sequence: TGTGCCAGCAGCTTCCGGCTCGGTTACAATGAGCAGTTCTTA. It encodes CASSFRLGYNEQFL.

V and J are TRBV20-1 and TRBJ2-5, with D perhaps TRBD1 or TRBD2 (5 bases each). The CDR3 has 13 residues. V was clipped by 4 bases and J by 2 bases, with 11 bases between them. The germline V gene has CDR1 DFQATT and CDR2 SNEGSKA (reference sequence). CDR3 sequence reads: CSATRDVQETQYF. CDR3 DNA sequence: TGCAGTGCTACAAGGGACGTTCAAGAGACCCAGTACTTC.

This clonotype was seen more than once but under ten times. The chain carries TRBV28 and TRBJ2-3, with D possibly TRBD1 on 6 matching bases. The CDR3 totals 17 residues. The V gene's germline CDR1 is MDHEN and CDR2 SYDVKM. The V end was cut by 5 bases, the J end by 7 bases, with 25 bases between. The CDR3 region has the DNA TGTGCCAGCAGTCCCCGGCCCCCGCTACAGGGAATGAATACGCAGTATTTT. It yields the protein CASSPRPPLQGMNTQYF.

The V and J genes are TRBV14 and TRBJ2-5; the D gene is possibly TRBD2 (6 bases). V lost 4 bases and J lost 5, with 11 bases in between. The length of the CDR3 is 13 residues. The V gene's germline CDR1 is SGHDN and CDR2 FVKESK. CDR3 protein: CASSRRGMETQYF. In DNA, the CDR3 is TGTGCCAGCAGCCGCCGGGGGATGGAGACCCAGTACTTC.

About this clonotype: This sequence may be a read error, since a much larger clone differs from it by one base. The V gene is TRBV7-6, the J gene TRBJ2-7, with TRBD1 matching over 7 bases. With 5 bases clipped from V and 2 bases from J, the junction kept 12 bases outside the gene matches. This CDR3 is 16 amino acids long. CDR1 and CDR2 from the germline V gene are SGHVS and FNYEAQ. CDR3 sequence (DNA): TGTGCCAGCAGCAAGGCCGGACAGGTGAGCACCTACGAGCAGTACTTC. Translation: CASSKAGQVSTYEQYF.

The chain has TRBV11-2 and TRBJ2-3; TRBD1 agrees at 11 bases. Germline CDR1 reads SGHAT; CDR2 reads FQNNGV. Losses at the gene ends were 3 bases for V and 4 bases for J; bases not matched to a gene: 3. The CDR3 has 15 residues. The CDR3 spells CASSFGQGAPDTQYF. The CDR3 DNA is TGTGCCAGCAGCTTCGGACAGGGGGCCCCAGATACGCAGTATTTT.

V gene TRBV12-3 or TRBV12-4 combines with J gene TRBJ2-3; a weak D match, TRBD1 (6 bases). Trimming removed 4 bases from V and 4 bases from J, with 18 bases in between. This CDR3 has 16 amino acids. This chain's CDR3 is CASSSFVRGNADTQYF. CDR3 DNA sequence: TGTGCCAGCAGTTCCTTTGTCAGGGGAAACGCAGATACGCAGTATTTT.

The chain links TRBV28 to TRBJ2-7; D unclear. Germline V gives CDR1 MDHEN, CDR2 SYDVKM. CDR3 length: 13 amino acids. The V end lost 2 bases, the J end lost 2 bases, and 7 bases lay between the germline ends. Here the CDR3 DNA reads TGTGCCAGCAGTTTAAGCACTCCCTACGAGCAGTACTTC. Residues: CASSLSTPYEQYF.

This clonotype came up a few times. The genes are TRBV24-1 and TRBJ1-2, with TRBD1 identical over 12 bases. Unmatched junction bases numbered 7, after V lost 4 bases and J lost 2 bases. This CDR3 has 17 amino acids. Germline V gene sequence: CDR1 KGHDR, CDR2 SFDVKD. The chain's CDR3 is CATSDSRDRGRNYGYTF. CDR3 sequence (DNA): TGTGCCACCAGTGACTCCCGGGACAGGGGGCGGAACTATGGCTACACCTTC.

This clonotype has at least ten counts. The CDR3 loop reads CASSLGQGAYYEQYF. The CDR3 DNA reads TGTGCCAGCAGCTTAGGTCAGGGGGCTTATTACGAGCAGTACTTC. The V gene is TRBV7-6, the J gene TRBJ2-7; 8 bases map to TRBD1. CDR1 and CDR2 (germline): SGHVS, FNYEAQ. The V and J ends lost 1 base and 4 bases, in that order; junction bases with no gene match: 6. The CDR3 has 15 residues.

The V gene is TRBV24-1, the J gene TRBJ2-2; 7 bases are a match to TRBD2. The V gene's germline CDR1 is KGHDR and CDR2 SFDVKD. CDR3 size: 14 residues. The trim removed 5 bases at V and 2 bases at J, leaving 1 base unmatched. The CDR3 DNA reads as TGTGCCACCAGTGGGGGACTAAACACCGGGGAGCTGTTTTTT. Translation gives CATSGGLNTGELFF.

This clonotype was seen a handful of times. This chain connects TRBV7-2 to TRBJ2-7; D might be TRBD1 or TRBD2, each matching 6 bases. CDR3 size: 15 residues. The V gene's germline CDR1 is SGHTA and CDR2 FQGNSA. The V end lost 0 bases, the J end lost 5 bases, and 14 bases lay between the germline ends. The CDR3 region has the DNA TGTGCCAGCAGCTTAGCTCGCGGGACAATCCACGAGCAGTACTTC. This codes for CASSLARGTIHEQYF.

The CDR3 is CASSQKGGGGERPYEQYF. The CDR3 DNA follows: TGCGCCAGCAGCCAAAAAGGGGGGGGGGGGGAAAGGCCCTACGAGCAGTACTTC. The rearrangement joins TRBV4-1 to TRBJ2-7; tentative D call: TRBD2 (7 bases). Looked up from germline, CDR1 is MGHRA and CDR2 is YSYEKL. V shed 2 bases and J shed 2 bases, with 22 bases lying between them. The CDR3 consists of 18 residues.

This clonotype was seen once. The CDR3 sequence is CASSQDVFAGATDTQYF. CDR3 sequence (DNA): TGTGCCAGCAGCCAAGATGTTTTCGCGGGGGCCACAGATACGCAGTATTTT. The chain links TRBV4-2 to TRBJ2-3; maybe TRBD2 (7 bases). Trimming took 0 bases from V and 2 from J, leaving 15 bases between them. This CDR3 is 17 amino acids long. Germline loops: CDR1 LGHNA, CDR2 YNFKEQ.

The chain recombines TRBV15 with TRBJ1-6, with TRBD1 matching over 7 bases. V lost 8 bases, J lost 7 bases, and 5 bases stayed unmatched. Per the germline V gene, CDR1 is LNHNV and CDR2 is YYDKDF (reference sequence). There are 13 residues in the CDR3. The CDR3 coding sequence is TGTGCCACCTCCAGGGGGGGAAATTCACCCCTCCACTTT. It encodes CATSRGGNSPLHF.

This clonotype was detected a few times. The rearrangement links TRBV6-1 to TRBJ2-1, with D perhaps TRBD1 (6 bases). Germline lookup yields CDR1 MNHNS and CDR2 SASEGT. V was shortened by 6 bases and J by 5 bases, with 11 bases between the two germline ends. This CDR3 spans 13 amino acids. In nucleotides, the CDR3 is TGTGCCAGCAGGTATGGACAGAACAATGAGCAGTTCTTC. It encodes CASRYGQNNEQFF.